These 25 T cell receptor beta chains were sequenced from one sample in a study of blood T cells in healthy people across ages. Alongside a J-beta primer mix, a sample-barcoded 5' primer served in a second PCR lasting 7 to 11 cycles. Using its own MiXCR run on the 5' RACE reads, TCRdb lists one record per CDR3 protein. Altogether 800,000 to 1,000,000 distinct CDR3 sequences are present, approximately 49% being singletons, with the ten largest covering 10% to 15%. Input material: blood. The receptors were sampled from a man aged 25 to 45 in good health.

The rearrangement joins TRBV4-1 to TRBJ1-2; D possibly corresponds to TRBD1 (5 bases). The germline V and J ends were trimmed by 0 bases and 7 bases, with 15 bases remaining between them. CDR3 size: 15 residues. The germline V gene encodes CDR1 MGHRA and CDR2 YSYEKL. CDR3 coding DNA: TGCGCCAGCAGCCAAGAAGGGGTAACGCGGCGTGGCTACACCTTC. Amino acid sequence: CASSQEGVTRRGYTF.

The V gene is TRBV18, the J gene TRBJ2-7; D may be TRBD2 (5 bases). Germline V lookup: CDR1 KGHSH, CDR2 LQKENI. Trimming cost V 2 bases and J 2 bases, with 10 bases left between them. The CDR3 spans 14 residues. CDR3 nucleotides: TGTGCCAGCTCACCATACTCCGGGACCTACGAGCAGTACTTC. Residues: CASSPYSGTYEQYF. Based on the CDR3 plus reference TRBV18 and TRBJ2-7, the full variable domain is NAGVMQNPRHLVRRRGQEARLRCSPMKGHSHVYWYRQLPEEGLKFMVYLQKENIIDESGMPKERFSAEFPKEGPSILRIQQVVRGDSAAYFCASSPYSGTYEQYFGPGTRLTVT.

This chain joins TRBV7-2 and TRBJ2-1, with D unclear. CDR1 is SGHTA and CDR2 is FQGNSA in the germline V gene. The CDR3 has 14 amino acids. The V and J ends lost 4 bases and 13 bases respectively, with 20 bases between them. CDR3 protein: CASSSLHRQETQFF. CDR3 DNA: TGTGCCAGCAGCTCCCTACACCGCCAAGAGACCCAGTTCTTC.

The chain is built from TRBV10-3 and TRBJ1-2; D is perhaps TRBD1 (5 bases). Germline V lookup: CDR1 ENHRY, CDR2 SYGVKD. Trimming took 0 bases from V and 10 from J, leaving 15 bases between them. The CDR3 is made up of 14 amino acids. CDR3 protein: CAISESFRDATYTF. As DNA, the CDR3 is TGTGCCATCAGTGAGTCATTCCGGGACGCCACCTACACCTTC.

The J gene is TRBJ1-4, the V gene TRBV4-1; D unclear. The CDR3 has 15 residues. V was shortened by 0 bases and J by 3 bases, with 8 bases between the two germline ends. CDR1 is MGHRA and CDR2 is YSYEKL in the germline V gene. As DNA, the CDR3 is TGCGCCAGCAGCCAAGATTCGGGATCTAATGAAAAACTGTTTTTT. Translation: CASSQDSGSNEKLFF.

The chain employs TRBV20-1 and TRBJ2-5; the D is unclear. This CDR3 is built from 14 residues. Per the germline V gene, CDR1 is DFQATT and CDR2 is SNEGSKA (reference sequence). Trimming left V 0 bases short and J 7 bases short, with 15 bases between. This chain's CDR3 is CSARDGRLHGTQYF. The CDR3 DNA reads TGCAGTGCTAGAGATGGACGGCTCCACGGGACCCAGTACTTC.

This clonotype was counted only a few times. The chain is built from TRBV12-3 or TRBV12-4 and TRBJ2-5; D is undetermined. CDR3 length equals 17 residues. Trimming shortened V by 0 bases and J by 3 bases, and 17 bases separated the two germline ends. CDR3 in DNA: TGTGCCAGCAGTTTAGCGTTGGTAGCTAATTGGGAAGAGACCCAGTACTTC. Translation gives CASSLALVANWEETQYF.

V is TRBV28 and J is TRBJ1-2; 9 positions agree with TRBD1. The CDR3 runs to 15 residues. Germline values: CDR1 MDHEN, CDR2 SYDVKM. V gave up 10 bases and J gave up 2 bases; unmatched junction bases: 11. This CDR3 reads CAIFTPGQGNYGYTF. DNA for the CDR3: TGTGCCATCTTTACCCCGGGACAGGGAAACTATGGCTACACCTTC.

The chain joins TRBV6-5 to TRBJ2-4; 8 bases fit TRBD1. Germline V CDR1 and CDR2: MNHEY, SVGAGI. CDR3 length: 17 amino acids. Trimming took 0 bases from V and 14 from J; bases not matched to a gene: 18. Here the CDR3 reads CASSYSYTRDRLYAKYF. In DNA form, the CDR3 reads TGTGCCAGCAGTTACTCTTATACCCGGGACAGGCTCTATGCTAAGTACTTC.

The rearrangement joins TRBV4-2 to TRBJ2-3; TRBD2 matches 9 bases. The CDR3 loop spans 17 amino acids. The V gene end was trimmed by 5 bases and the J gene end by 2 bases; junction bases not matched to a gene: 11. The germline gives CDR1 LGHNA, CDR2 YNFKEQ. Here the CDR3 reads CASSLREAGGYTDTQYF. The CDR3 bases are TGTGCCAGCAGCTTGAGGGAAGCGGGGGGATACACAGATACGCAGTATTTT.

This clonotype was found many times. This sequence joins TRBV20-1 and TRBJ2-4; 7 nucleotides align to TRBD2. Germline assignment: CDR1 DFQATT and CDR2 SNEGSKA (reference sequence). This CDR3 is 13 amino acids long. Losses at the gene ends were 5 bases for V and 7 bases for J; bases not matched to a gene: 8. The CDR3 DNA is TGCAGTGCTCCACTAAGGGGAGGGAACATTCAGTACTTC. Translation: CSAPLRGGNIQYF.

The J gene is TRBJ2-1, the V gene TRBV28, with no clear D. The CDR3 loop spans 15 amino acids. V lost 3 bases, J lost 0 bases, and 9 bases lay in between. Germline CDR1 and CDR2: MDHEN and SYDVKM. The CDR3 nucleotides are TGTGCCAGCAGTTTGACAATAAACTCCTACAATGAGCAGTTCTTC. Translated, it gives CASSLTINSYNEQFF.

This clonotype was counted between two and nine times. This chain connects TRBV28 to TRBJ2-4, with 14 bases identical to TRBD2. This CDR3 spans 20 amino acids. Trimming at V came to 3 bases and at J to 1 base, leaving 11 bases not matched to a gene. Germline V gene data show CDR1 as MDHEN and CDR2 as SYDVKM. In DNA form, the CDR3 reads TGTGCCAGCAGTTTGGGACTAGCGGGGGCTACCCGTAGGGCCAAAAACATTCAGTACTTC. It specifies CASSLGLAGATRRAKNIQYF.

The gene calls are TRBV5-5 and TRBJ1-1; D remains ambiguous. Between the trimmed V and J ends, which lost 0 bases and 1 base, there was a span of 16 bases. CDR3 size: 17 residues. CDR1 and CDR2 from the germline V gene are SGHKS and YYEKEE (reference sequence). CDR3: CASSLDSYQIPNTEAFF. The DNA of the CDR3 is TGTGCCAGCAGCTTGGACTCGTACCAGATACCGAACACTGAAGCTTTCTTT.

This clonotype was seen a handful of times. The V call is TRBV7-2, the J call TRBJ2-7; no definite D call. The CDR3 loop spans 15 amino acids. The V gene's germline CDR1 is SGHTA and CDR2 FQGNSA. Trimming took 5 bases from V and 0 from J, leaving 14 bases between them. CDR3: CASSARLFSSYEQYF. The CDR3 DNA sequence: TGTGCCAGCAGCGCTCGACTGTTTAGCTCCTACGAGCAGTACTTC.

The chain links TRBV25-1 to TRBJ1-2; tentatively, D is TRBD1 (6 bases). Germline values: CDR1 MGHDK, CDR2 SYGVNS. Deletions cut 9 bases from V and 2 bases from J, with 22 bases between. This CDR3 has 16 amino acids. The chain's CDR3 is CAREENRVRGNYGYTF. CDR3 in DNA: TGTGCCAGAGAGGAAAACAGGGTTAGAGGGAACTATGGCTACACCTTC.

Details on this clonotype: The junction shows a germline mismatch at one end, possibly a read error. The V gene is TRBV20-1, the J gene TRBJ1-5, with 8 bases fitting TRBD1. CDR3 size: 18 residues. Germline CDR1 DFQATT, CDR2 SNEGSKA (reference sequence). CDR3 bases: TGCAGTGCTAGGGACGGGGTGACAGGGGCCGTCCTAAATCGGCCCCAGCATTTT. Protein: CSARDGVTGAVLNRPQHF.

The genes are TRBV20-1 and TRBJ2-1; D is possibly TRBD2 (7 bases). CDR1 and CDR2 (germline): DFQATT, SNEGSKA (reference sequence). Trimming pared 5 bases from V and 2 bases from J, leaving 13 bases between. This CDR3 comprises 14 residues. The chain's CDR3 is CSAHRGGAYNEQFF. The CDR3 DNA is TGCAGTGCTCATAGGGGGGGGGCCTACAATGAGCAGTTCTTC.

The gene calls are TRBV12-3 or TRBV12-4 and TRBJ2-7; D remains unclear. V lost 6 bases to trimming and J lost 2 bases, with 14 bases between them. The CDR3 spans 14 residues. CDR3 in DNA: TGTGCCAGCAGCGAGTTCGGTGTGGCCTACGAGCAGTACTTC. Its protein product is CASSEFGVAYEQYF.

The CDR3 reads CASGTWGGRTEAFF. The CDR3 region has the DNA TGTGCCAGCGGAACGTGGGGGGGGCGGACTGAAGCTTTCTTT. V and J are TRBV27 and TRBJ1-1; a possible D gene is TRBD1 (6 bases). Trimming removed 8 bases from V and 5 bases from J, with 18 bases in between. The CDR3 consists of 14 residues. Germline loops: CDR1 MNHEY, CDR2 SMNVEV (reference sequence).

This clonotype was seen a few times. The chain recombines TRBV2 with TRBJ1-5, with a possible D match to TRBD1 (5 bases). Trimming shortened V by 6 bases and J by 3 bases, and 15 bases separated the two germline ends. Germline V CDR1 and CDR2: SNHLY, FYNNEI. This CDR3 contains 15 residues. CDR3 residues: CASSPTAIDNQPQHF. As DNA, the CDR3 is TGTGCCAGCAGCCCGACAGCCATTGACAATCAGCCCCAGCATTTT.

This clonotype was observed a few times. The chain uses TRBV7-9 and TRBJ2-7; D gene unclear. Germline V gene lookup returns CDR1 SEHNR and CDR2 FQNEAQ (reference sequence). V lost 0 bases and J lost 7, with 10 bases in between. CDR3 size: 13 residues. CDR3 sequence (DNA): TGTGCCAGCAGCTTAGCCGGATACAATGAGCAGTACTTC. Its protein is CASSLAGYNEQYF.

This clonotype has only a few counts. The chain is built from TRBV27 and TRBJ2-1; perhaps TRBD1 as D (5 bases). The V end was cut by 6 bases, the J end by 4 bases, with 13 bases between. There are 14 residues in the CDR3. The V gene's germline CDR1 is MNHEY and CDR2 SMNVEV (reference sequence). CDR3 residues: CASRLQGYYNEQFF. The DNA for the CDR3 is TGTGCCAGCAGATTGCAGGGATATTACAATGAGCAGTTCTTC.

The CDR3 DNA follows: TGCGCCAGCAGCCTGGACAGCGACCAGGACACTGAGCAGTTCTTC. Translation gives CASSLDSDQDTEQFF. V usage is TRBV5-1 and J usage is TRBJ2-1; the D gene is possibly TRBD1 (6 bases). This CDR3 spans 15 amino acids. CDR1 and CDR2 (germline): SGHRS, YFSETQ. V lost 4 bases and J 9 bases, leaving 20 bases between the germline ends.

V is TRBV20-1 and J is TRBJ1-5; no firm D call. Germline V gene data show CDR1 as DFQATT and CDR2 as SNEGSKA (reference sequence). V lost 4 bases to trimming and J lost 3 bases, with 10 bases between them. The CDR3 is made up of 13 amino acids. Here the CDR3 reads CSAIGRINQPQHF. Written as DNA, the CDR3 is TGCAGTGCTATCGGACGGATCAATCAGCCCCAGCATTTT.